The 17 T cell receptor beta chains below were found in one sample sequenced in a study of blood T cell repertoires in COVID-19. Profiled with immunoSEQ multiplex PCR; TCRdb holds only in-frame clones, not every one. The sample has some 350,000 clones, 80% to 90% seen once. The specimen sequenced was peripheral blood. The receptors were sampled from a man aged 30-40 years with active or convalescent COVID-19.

The CDR3 DNA reads TGTGCCACCAGCAGAGATCGACAGGGGGCTGGCTACACCTTC. Translating it yields CATSRDRQGAGYTF. This chain links TRBV15 with TRBJ1-2, with 10 bases matching TRBD1. The trim removed 0 bases at V and 7 bases at J, leaving 2 bases unmatched. This CDR3 spans 14 amino acids. Looked up from germline, CDR1 is LNHNV and CDR2 is YYDKDF (reference sequence). Drawing the rest from reference TRBV15 and TRBJ1-2, the complete variable domain is DAMVIQNPRYQVTQFGKPVTLSCSQTLNHNVMYWYQQKSSQAPKLLFHYYDKDFNNEADTPDNFQSRRPNTSFCFLDIRSPGLGDTAMYLCATSRDRQGAGYTFGSGTRLTVV.

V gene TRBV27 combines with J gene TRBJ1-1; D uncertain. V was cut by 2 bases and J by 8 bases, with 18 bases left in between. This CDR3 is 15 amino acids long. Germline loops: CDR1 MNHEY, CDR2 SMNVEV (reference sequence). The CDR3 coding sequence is TGTGCCAGCAGTTTAATCCGGGCGGCAGCGGGGGAAGCTTTCTTT. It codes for CASSLIRAAAGEAFF.

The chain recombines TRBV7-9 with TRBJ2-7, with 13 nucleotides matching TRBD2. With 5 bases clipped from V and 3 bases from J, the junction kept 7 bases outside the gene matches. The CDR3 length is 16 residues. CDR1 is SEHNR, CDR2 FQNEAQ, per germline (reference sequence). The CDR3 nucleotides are TGTGCCAGCAGCACCGGGACTAGCGGGGTGCACTACGAGCAGTACTTC. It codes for CASSTGTSGVHYEQYF.

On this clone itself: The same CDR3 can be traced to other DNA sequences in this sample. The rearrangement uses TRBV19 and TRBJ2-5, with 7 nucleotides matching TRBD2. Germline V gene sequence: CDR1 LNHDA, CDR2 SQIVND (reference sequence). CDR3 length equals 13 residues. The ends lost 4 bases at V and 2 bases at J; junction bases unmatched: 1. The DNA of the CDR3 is TGTGCCAGTAGTACCGGGGGGCAAGAGACCCAGTACTTC. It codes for CASSTGGQETQYF.

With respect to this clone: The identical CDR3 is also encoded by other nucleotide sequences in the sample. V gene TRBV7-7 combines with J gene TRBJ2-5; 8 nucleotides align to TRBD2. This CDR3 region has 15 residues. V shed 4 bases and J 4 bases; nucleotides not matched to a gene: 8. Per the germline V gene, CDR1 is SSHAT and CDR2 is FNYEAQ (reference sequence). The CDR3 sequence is CASSSSGGLPETQYF. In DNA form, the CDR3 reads TGTGCCAGCAGCTCCAGCGGGGGCCTCCCAGAGACCCAGTACTTC.

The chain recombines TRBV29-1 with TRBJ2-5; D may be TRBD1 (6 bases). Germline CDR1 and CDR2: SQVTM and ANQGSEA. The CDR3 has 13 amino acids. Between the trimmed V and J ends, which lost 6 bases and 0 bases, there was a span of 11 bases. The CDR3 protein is CSVRGQHQETQYF. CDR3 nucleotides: TGCAGCGTGAGGGGACAACACCAAGAGACCCAGTACTTC.

CDR3 DNA sequence: TGTGCCAGCAGTGAAGTGCTCCGGGACAGGGTAAACATTCAGTACTTC. It specifies CASSEVLRDRVNIQYF. The J gene is TRBJ2-4, the V gene TRBV2; 9 nucleotides align to TRBD1. With 1 base clipped from V and 6 bases from J, the junction kept 7 bases outside the gene matches. The germline V gene encodes CDR1 SNHLY and CDR2 FYNNEI. CDR3 length: 16 amino acids.

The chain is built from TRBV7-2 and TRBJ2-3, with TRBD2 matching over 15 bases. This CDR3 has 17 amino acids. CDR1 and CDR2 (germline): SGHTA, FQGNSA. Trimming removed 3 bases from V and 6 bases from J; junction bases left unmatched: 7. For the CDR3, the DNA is TGTGCCAGCAGCTTGGGACTAGCGGGGGGAAGGGTGGATACGCAGTATTTT. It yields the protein CASSLGLAGGRVDTQYF.

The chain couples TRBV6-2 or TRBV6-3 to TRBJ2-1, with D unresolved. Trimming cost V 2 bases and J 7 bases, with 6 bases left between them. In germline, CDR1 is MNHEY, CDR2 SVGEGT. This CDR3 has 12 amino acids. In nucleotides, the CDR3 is TGTGCCAGCAGTTACCCAGTAAATGAGCAGTTCTTC. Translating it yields CASSYPVNEQFF.

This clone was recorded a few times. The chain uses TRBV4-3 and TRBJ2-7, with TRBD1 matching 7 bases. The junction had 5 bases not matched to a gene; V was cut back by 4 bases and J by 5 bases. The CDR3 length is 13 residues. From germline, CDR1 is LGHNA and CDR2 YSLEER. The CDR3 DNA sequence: TGCGCCAGCAGCCTCTACAGGGGTGACGAGCAGTACTTC. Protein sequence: CASSLYRGDEQYF.

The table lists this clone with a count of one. In DNA form, the CDR3 reads TGTGCCAGCAGCCCAGGGATATACAGCTCCTACAATGAGCAGTTCTTC. Translating it yields CASSPGIYSSYNEQFF. This chain connects TRBV7-2 to TRBJ2-1; possible D gene TRBD1, 5 bases. This CDR3 is built from 16 residues. The V and J ends lost 5 bases and 0 bases respectively, with 14 bases between them. Germline lookup yields CDR1 SGHTA and CDR2 FQGNSA. The whole variable domain, filled in from reference TRBV7-2 and TRBJ2-1, reads GAGVSQSPSNKVTEKGKDVELRCDPISGHTALYWYRQSLGQGLEFLIYFQGNSAPDKSGLPSDRFSAERTGGSVSTLTIQRTQQEDSAVYLCASSPGIYSSYNEQFFGPGTRLTVL.

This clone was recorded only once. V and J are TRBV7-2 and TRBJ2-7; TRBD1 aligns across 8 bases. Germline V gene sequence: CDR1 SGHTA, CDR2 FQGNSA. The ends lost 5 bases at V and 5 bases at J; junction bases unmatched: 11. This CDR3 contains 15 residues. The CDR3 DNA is TGTGCCAGCAGCCCCCGGACAGGGAAGGACCACGAGCAGTACTTC. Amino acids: CASSPRTGKDHEQYF.

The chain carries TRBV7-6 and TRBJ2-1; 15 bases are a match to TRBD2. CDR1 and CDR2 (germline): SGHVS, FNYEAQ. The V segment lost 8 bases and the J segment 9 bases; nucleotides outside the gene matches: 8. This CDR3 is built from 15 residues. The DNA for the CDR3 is TGTGCCAGCTCCCGGACTAGCGGGGGGGCCATTGAGCAGTTCTTC. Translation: CASSRTSGGAIEQFF.

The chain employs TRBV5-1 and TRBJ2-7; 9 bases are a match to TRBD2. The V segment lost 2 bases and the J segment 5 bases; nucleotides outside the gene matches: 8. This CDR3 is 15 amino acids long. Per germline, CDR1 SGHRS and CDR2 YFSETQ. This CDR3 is CASSLGGRAIHEQYF. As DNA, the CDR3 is TGCGCCAGCAGCTTAGGCGGGAGGGCTATCCACGAGCAGTACTTC.

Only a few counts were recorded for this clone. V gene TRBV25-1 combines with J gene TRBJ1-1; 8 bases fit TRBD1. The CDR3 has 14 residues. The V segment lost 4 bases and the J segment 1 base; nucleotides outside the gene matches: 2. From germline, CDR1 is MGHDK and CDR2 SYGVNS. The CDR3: CASSVTGGNTEAFF. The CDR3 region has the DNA TGTGCCAGCAGTGTTACAGGGGGGAACACTGAAGCTTTCTTT.

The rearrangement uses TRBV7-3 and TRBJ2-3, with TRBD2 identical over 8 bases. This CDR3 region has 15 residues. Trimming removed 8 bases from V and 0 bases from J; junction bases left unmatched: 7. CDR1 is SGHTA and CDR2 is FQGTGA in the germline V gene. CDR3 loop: CASSPGLGSTDTQYF. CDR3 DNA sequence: TGTGCCAGCTCTCCGGGACTAGGTAGCACAGATACGCAGTATTTT.

CDR3 loop: CASSATTSGSRNTQYF. CDR3 nucleotide sequence: TGTGCCAGCAGTGCCACGACTAGCGGGAGTAGAAATACGCAGTATTTT. J is TRBJ2-3 and V is TRBV6-1; TRBD2 aligns across 12 bases. The ends lost 4 bases at V and 7 bases at J; junction bases unmatched: 9. The CDR3 contains 16 residues. Germline loops: CDR1 MNHNS, CDR2 SASEGT.